These 6 T cell receptor beta chains were all obtained from the same sample, sequenced in a study of blood T cell repertoires in COVID-19. Profiled with immunoSEQ multiplex PCR; TCRdb holds only in-frame clones, not every one. The table has 80,000 to 100,000 clones, about 74% seen once. The material sequenced was peripheral blood. These receptors were taken from a man between 65 and 79 years old with COVID-19, enrolled during active disease.

This clone was seen a few times. The V gene is TRBV15, the J gene TRBJ2-2, with 16 bases matching TRBD2. Germline V gene data show CDR1 as LNHNV and CDR2 as YYDKDF (reference sequence). The V gene end was trimmed by 8 bases and the J gene end by 4 bases; junction bases not matched to a gene: 10. The CDR3 spans 18 residues. CDR3 DNA sequence: TGTGCCACCTCCCCGGGACTAGCGGGAGGGCCTGGCACCGGGGAGCTGTTTTTT. Protein product: CATSPGLAGGPGTGELFF.

This clone was counted a single time. The chain links TRBV11-2 to TRBJ1-3; D unclear. The CDR3 sequence is 15 residues long. Germline V gives CDR1 SGHAT, CDR2 FQNNGV. V shed 2 bases and J shed 1 base, with 9 bases lying between them. The CDR3 coding sequence is TGTGCCAGCAGCTTACCCCCCGGGTCTGGAAACACCATATATTTT. Translating gives CASSLPPGSGNTIYF.

The genes are TRBV12-3 or TRBV12-4 and TRBJ1-5; D might be TRBD1 (6 bases). V was trimmed by 6 bases and J by 5 bases, leaving 11 bases between them. CDR3 length: 13 amino acids. The CDR3 DNA is TGTGCCAGCAGCCCAAACAGGGATCAGCCCCAGCATTTT. It yields the protein CASSPNRDQPQHF.

The chain combines TRBV5-1 with TRBJ2-3, with 8 bases matching TRBD1. The V and J ends lost 9 bases and 1 base, in that order; junction bases with no gene match: 4. The CDR3 is made up of 13 amino acids. Germline CDR1 and CDR2: SGHRS and YFSETQ. Written as DNA, the CDR3 is TGCGCCACCTCGACAGGGGGCACAGATACGCAGTATTTT. This sequence encodes CATSTGGTDTQYF.

This clone was seen once. The CDR3 protein is CASSLGQRSYGYTF. Here the CDR3 DNA reads TGTGCCAGCAGTTTAGGGCAGAGAAGCTATGGCTACACCTTC. This rearrangement joins TRBV27 to TRBJ1-2; no definite D call. The CDR3 is 14 amino acids. V was pared by 2 bases and J by 4 bases, with 11 bases between. The V gene's germline CDR1 is MNHEY and CDR2 SMNVEV (reference sequence).

This rearrangement joins TRBV7-8 to TRBJ2-7; D is possibly TRBD1 or TRBD2 (5 bases each). The V and J ends lost 5 bases and 9 bases respectively, with 17 bases between them. The length of the CDR3 is 13 residues. Germline V CDR1 and CDR2: SGHVS, FQNEAQ. The CDR3 nucleotides read TGTGCCAGCAGCCGGGACCCCCGGGAAGGGCAGTACTTC. Protein product: CASSRDPREGQYF.